This TCR beta chain was sequenced in a study of identical twins. Study-wide points: Insertions were reduced in abundant cord blood beta clonotypes but not in memory repertoires. Invariant T cells like MAIT and iNKT could partly confound the zero-insertion analyses.

The trim removed 0 bases at V and 15 bases at J, leaving 6 bases unmatched. The germline V gene has CDR1 SGHRS and CDR2 YFSETQ. The CDR3 consists of 14 residues. This clonotype was picked up many times. Its antigen remains unknown. TCRdb re-derived calls from the 5' RACE reads in MiXCR, one entry per CDR3 protein. The sample carries fewer than 650,000 distinct CDR3 sequences, approximately 9.6% recorded once. A further study also used this sample, focusing on yellow fever vaccine responses in identical twins.

The receptor was derived from a young woman in good health. The chain employs TRBV5-1 and TRBJ2-1; 13 bases agree with TRBD2. The sequenced sample consisted of PBMCs. The CDR3 nucleotides are TGCGCCAGCAGCTTGGAGGGACTAGCGGGAATAGGGTTCTTC. It is translated as CASSLEGLAGIGFF. Full variable domain (missing parts from reference TRBV5-1 and TRBJ2-1): KAGVTQTPRYLIKTRGQQVTLSCSPISGHRSVSWYQQTPGQGLQFLFEYFSETQRNKGNFPGRFSGRQFSNSRSEMNVSTLELGDSALYLCASSLEGLAGIGFFGPGTRLTVL.